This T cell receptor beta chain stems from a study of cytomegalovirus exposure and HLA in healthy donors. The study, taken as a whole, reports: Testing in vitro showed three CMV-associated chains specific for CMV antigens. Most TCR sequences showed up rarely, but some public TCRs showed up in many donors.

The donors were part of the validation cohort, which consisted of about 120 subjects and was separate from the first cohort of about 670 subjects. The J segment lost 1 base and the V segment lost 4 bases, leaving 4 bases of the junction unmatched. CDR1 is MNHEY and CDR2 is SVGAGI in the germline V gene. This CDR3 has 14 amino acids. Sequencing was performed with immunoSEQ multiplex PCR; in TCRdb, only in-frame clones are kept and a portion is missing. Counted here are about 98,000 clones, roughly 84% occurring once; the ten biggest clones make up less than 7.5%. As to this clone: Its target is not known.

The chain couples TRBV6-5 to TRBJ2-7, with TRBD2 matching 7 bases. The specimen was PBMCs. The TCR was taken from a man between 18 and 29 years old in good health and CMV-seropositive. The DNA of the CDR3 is TGTGCCAGCAGTTCCTCAGCGGGATCCTACGAGCAGTACTTC. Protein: CASSSSAGSYEQYF.